This TCR beta chain appears in the sequencing data of a study of T cell responses to AZD1222 COVID-19 vaccine. Looking at the study overall: Second doses at about 4 or about 12 weeks were pooled. Findings of the study overall: After the peak T cell response, and only then, were repertoires sampled. Just 5 to 7 people given AZD1222 tested seropositive at baseline. Increases in Spike-specific TCR breadth and depth were seen after two AZD1222 doses.

Concerning this clone: Its matching antigen is unknown.

The CDR3 covers 14 residues. The trim removed 7 bases at V and 4 bases at J, leaving 7 bases unmatched. Germline loops: CDR1 LNHDA, CDR2 SQIVND (reference sequence). TCRdb keeps only in-frame clones here, not all; method: immunoSEQ multiplex PCR. This table has some 150,000 clones, 85% to 95% appearing once. Sequenced material: peripheral blood, taken on day 0 of AZD1222 vaccination. The gene calls are TRBV19 and TRBJ2-1; 7 bases are a match to TRBD2. This TCR was recovered from an adult in good health. CDR3 in DNA: TGTGCCAGTAAGGTTAGCGGGTTGTACAATGAGCAGTTCTTC. Its protein is CASKVSGLYNEQFF.